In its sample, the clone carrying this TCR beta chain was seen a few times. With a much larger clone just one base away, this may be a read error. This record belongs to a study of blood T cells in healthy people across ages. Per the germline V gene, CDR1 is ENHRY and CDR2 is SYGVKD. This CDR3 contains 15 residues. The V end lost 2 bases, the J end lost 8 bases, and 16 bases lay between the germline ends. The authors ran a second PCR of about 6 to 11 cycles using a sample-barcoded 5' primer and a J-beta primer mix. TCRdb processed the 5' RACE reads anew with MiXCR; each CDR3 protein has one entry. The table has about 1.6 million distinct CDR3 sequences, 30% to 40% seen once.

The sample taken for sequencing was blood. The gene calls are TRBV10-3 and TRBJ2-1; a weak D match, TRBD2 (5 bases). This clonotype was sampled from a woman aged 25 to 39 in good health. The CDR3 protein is CAISEGGAGYDEQFF. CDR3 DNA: TGTGCCATCAGTGAGGGAGGAGCCGGGTACGATGAGCAGTTCTTC.